This TCR beta chain was captured by sequencing in a study of human T cells and chemical hapten exposure. This clonotype has only a few counts. Its antigen is as yet unknown. Germline values: CDR1 MNHNS, CDR2 SASEGT. The CDR3 runs to 16 residues. Unmatched junction bases numbered 3, after V lost 4 bases and J lost 3 bases. In the original workflow: Ranging from about 20,000 to 750,000, TCR counts per sample had a median value of around 100,000. TCRdb called the RACE reads again in MiXCR, with one record for every CDR3 protein. For this entry, the V and J calls and clone size follow TCRdb and not the study's own pipeline. The table records 180,000 or so distinct CDR3 sequences, around 20% of them present only once. Study-level findings and limits: No alteration of TCRs above 1 in 1000 frequency was seen with DPC sensitization.

Time point specified: patch test 1, 2 weeks after DPC sensitization. The treatment was: therapeutic diphenylcyclopropenone sensitization with weekly scalp DPC. The receptor's source is a woman between 50 and 59 years old with alopecia areata. Some clones in this sample may be carry-over from other donors' samples. The chain employs TRBV6-1 and TRBJ2-3; TRBD2 aligns across 14 bases. Sequenced here: whole blood, sampled in connection with sensitization to the hapten diphenylcyclopropenone (DPC). The CDR3 region is CASSGGLAGGTDTQYF. The CDR3, as DNA: TGTGCCAGCAGTGGCGGACTAGCGGGAGGAACAGATACGCAGTATTTT.